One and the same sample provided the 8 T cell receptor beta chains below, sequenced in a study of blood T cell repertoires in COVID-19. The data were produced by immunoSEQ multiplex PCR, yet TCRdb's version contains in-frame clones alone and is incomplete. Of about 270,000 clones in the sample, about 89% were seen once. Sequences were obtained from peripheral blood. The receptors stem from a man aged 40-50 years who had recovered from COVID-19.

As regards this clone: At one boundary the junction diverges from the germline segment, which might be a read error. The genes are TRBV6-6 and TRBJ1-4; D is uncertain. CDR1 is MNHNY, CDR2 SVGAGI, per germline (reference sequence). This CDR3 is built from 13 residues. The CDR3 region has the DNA TGTGCCAGCAGTTATTGGAGGGAGACCGAATTGGGTTTT. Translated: CASSYWRETELGF.

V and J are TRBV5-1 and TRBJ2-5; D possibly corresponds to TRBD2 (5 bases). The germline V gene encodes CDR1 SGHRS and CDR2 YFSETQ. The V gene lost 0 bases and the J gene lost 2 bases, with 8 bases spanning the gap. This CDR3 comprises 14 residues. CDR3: CASSLAPGQETQYF. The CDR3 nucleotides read TGCGCCAGCAGCTTGGCCCCGGGACAAGAGACCCAGTACTTC.

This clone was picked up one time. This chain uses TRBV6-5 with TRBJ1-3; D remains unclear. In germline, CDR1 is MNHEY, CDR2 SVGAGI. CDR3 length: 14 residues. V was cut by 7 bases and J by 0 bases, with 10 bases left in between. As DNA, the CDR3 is TGTGCCAGCAACGAAATTAGCTCTGGAAACACCATATATTTT. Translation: CASNEISSGNTIYF.

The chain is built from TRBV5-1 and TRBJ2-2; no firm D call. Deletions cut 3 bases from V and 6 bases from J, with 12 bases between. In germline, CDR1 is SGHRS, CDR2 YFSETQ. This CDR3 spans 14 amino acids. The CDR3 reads CASSSRLIPGELFF. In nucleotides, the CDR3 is TGCGCCAGCAGCTCCAGACTTATTCCCGGGGAGCTGTTTTTT.

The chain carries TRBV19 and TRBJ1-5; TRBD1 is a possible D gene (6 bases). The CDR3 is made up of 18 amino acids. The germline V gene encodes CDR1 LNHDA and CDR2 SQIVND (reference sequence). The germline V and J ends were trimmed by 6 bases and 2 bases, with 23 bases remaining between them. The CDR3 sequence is CASRGRTDLYRGNQPQHF. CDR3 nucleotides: TGTGCCAGTAGAGGCCGGACAGATCTATATAGGGGCAATCAGCCCCAGCATTTT.

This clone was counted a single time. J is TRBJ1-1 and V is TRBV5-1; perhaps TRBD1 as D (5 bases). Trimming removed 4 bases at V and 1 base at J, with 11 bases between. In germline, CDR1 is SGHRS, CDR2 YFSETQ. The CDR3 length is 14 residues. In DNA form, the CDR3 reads TGCGCCAGCAGCGAGGACACCACGAACACTGAAGCTTTCTTT. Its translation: CASSEDTTNTEAFF.

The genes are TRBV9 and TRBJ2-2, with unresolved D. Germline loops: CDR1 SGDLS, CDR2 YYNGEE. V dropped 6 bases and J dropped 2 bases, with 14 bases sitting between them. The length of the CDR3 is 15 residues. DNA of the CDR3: TGTGCCAGCACTCCCCGAGGAGTCAACACCGGGGAGCTGTTTTTT. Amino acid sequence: CASTPRGVNTGELFF.

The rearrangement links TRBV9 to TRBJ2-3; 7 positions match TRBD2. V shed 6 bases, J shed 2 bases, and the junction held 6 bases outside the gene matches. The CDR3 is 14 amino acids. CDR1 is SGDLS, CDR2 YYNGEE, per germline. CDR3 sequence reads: CASNLAVATDTQYF. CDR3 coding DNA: TGTGCCAGCAACCTAGCGGTGGCCACAGATACGCAGTATTTT.